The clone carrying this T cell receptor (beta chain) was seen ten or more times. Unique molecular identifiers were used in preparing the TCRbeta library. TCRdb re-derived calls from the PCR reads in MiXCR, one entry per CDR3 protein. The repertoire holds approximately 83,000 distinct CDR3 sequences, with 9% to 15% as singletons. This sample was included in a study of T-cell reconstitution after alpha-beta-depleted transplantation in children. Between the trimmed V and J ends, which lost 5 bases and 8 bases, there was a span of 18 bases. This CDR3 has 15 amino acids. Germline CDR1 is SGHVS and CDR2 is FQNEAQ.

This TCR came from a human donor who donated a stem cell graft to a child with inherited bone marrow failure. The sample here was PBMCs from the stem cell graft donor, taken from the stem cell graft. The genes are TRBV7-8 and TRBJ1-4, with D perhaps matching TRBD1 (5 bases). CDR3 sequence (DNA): TGTGCCAGCAGCGCATTACCAAGGGGAGGGGAAAAACTGTTTTTT. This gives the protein CASSALPRGGEKLFF.